A single sample gave rise to the 25 T cell receptor beta chains below, sequenced in a study of T-cell reconstitution after alpha-beta-depleted transplantation in children. Library preparation (for TCRbeta) was performed with unique molecular identifiers. MiXCR, applied by TCRdb to the PCR reads, yields one record per CDR3 protein. Of approximately 130,000 distinct CDR3 sequences detected, about 9.9% appear once; the ten largest clones hold about 24%. The starting material was PBMCs, mostly from graft donor cells, obtained 180 days after TCRalphabeta/CD19-depleted stem cell transplant. These receptors were obtained from a girl in the first two years of life who had a stem cell transplant for combined immunodeficiency, so the T cells may come from the graft donor.

This clonotype has just a few counts. V and J are TRBV7-8 and TRBJ1-5; D gene unclear. CDR1 and CDR2 (germline): SGHVS, FQNEAQ. Trimming pared 5 bases from V and 1 base from J, leaving 15 bases between. The CDR3 consists of 16 residues. The CDR3 DNA is TGTGCCAGCAGCCCAAAGATCATCTTCAGCAATCAGCCCCAGCATTTT. Its translation: CASSPKIIFSNQPQHF.

This clonotype showed up many times. This chain joins TRBV7-2 and TRBJ1-2, with 7 bases that match TRBD1. Germline CDR1 SGHTA, CDR2 FQGNSA. V gave up 0 bases and J gave up 8 bases; unmatched junction bases: 9. The CDR3 is made up of 15 amino acids. The CDR3 reads CASSLAGDRSGGYTF. The CDR3 bases are TGTGCCAGCAGCTTAGCAGGGGACAGATCCGGGGGCTACACCTTC.

This clonotype was detected a few times. This chain uses TRBV29-1 with TRBJ2-5, with TRBD2 matching 15 bases. Unmatched junction bases numbered 4, after V lost 2 bases and J lost 3 bases. In germline, CDR1 is SQVTM, CDR2 ANQGSEA. The CDR3 is 16 residues long. For the CDR3, the DNA is TGCAGCGTTGAAAAGGGACTAGCGGGAGGAAAAGAGACCCAGTACTTC. Its protein is CSVEKGLAGGKETQYF.

This clonotype was recorded many times. The V and J genes are TRBV20-1 and TRBJ1-5, with no clear D. CDR3 size: 13 residues. Trimming pared 0 bases from V and 3 bases from J, leaving 6 bases between. Germline loops: CDR1 DFQATT, CDR2 SNEGSKA (reference sequence). The DNA for the CDR3 is TGCAGTGCTAGAGATAGTGTCAATCAGCCCCAGCATTTT. Residues: CSARDSVNQPQHF.

The chain employs TRBV5-1 and TRBJ2-1; D gene unclear. Germline V CDR1 and CDR2: SGHRS, YFSETQ. Deletions cut 1 base from V and 5 bases from J, with 7 bases between. The CDR3 sequence is 13 residues long. The CDR3 reads CASSLSANNEQFF. CDR3 in DNA: TGCGCCAGCAGCTTGTCGGCGAACAATGAGCAGTTCTTC.

This clonotype showed up many times. This chain uses TRBV20-1 with TRBJ1-6; maybe TRBD1 (6 bases). The V gene lost 0 bases and the J gene lost 10 bases, with 16 bases spanning the gap. This CDR3 comprises 15 residues. CDR1 is DFQATT and CDR2 is SNEGSKA in the germline V gene (reference sequence). The CDR3 protein is CSARDSRGRRSPLHF. DNA for the CDR3: TGCAGTGCTAGAGATTCGCGGGGGCGACGGTCACCCCTCCACTTT.

The table lists this clonotype with a few counts. The genes are TRBV12-3 or TRBV12-4 and TRBJ2-1; D might be TRBD2 (5 bases). V was pared by 3 bases and J by 7 bases, with 13 bases between. There are 14 residues in the CDR3. The CDR3: CASSLRARSNEQFF. The CDR3 nucleotides are TGTGCCAGCAGTTTGAGGGCTCGCTCTAATGAGCAGTTCTTC.

CDR3 residues: CASSFAVSYEQYF. CDR3 bases: TGTGCCAGCAGTTTCGCGGTGTCCTACGAGCAGTACTTC. The genes are TRBV12-3 or TRBV12-4 and TRBJ2-7, with D unresolved. Trimming shortened V by 3 bases and J by 1 base, and 7 bases separated the two germline ends. This CDR3 has 13 amino acids.

The CDR3 spells CASDRDYEQYF. In DNA form, the CDR3 reads TGTGCCAGCGACAGGGACTACGAGCAGTACTTC. The chain uses TRBV6-1 and TRBJ2-7; 7 positions match TRBD1. The CDR3 consists of 11 residues. The V gene's germline CDR1 is MNHNS and CDR2 SASEGT. The V gene end was trimmed by 8 bases and the J gene end by 3 bases; junction bases not matched to a gene: 1.

The chain couples TRBV12-3 or TRBV12-4 to TRBJ2-7; TRBD2 matches at 11 bases. This CDR3 has 16 residues. Trimming cost V 6 bases and J 9 bases; bases outside gene matches: 16. The DNA for the CDR3 is TGTGCCAGCAGCCTACTAGCGGGGGCTTCTCCATTAGCGCAGTACTTC. Translated: CASSLLAGASPLAQYF.

The V gene is TRBV12-3 or TRBV12-4, the J gene TRBJ2-7, with unresolved D. Trimming removed 3 bases from V and 2 bases from J, with 11 bases in between. The CDR3 has 14 residues. The CDR3 sequence: CASSLDGRTYEQYF. The CDR3 DNA reads as TGTGCCAGCAGTTTGGACGGCCGGACCTACGAGCAGTACTTC.

The chain recombines TRBV12-3 or TRBV12-4 with TRBJ2-5; D is unresolved. The CDR3 totals 16 residues. V was cut by 3 bases and J by 4 bases, with 18 bases left in between. The CDR3 reads CASSLGYVSSGETQYF. CDR3 DNA sequence: TGTGCCAGCAGTTTGGGGTACGTGAGCTCGGGAGAGACCCAGTACTTC.

This clonotype has a count of ten or more. The chain uses TRBV29-1 and TRBJ2-7, with 8 bases matching TRBD2. The CDR3 consists of 14 residues. Germline CDR1 and CDR2: SQVTM and ANQGSEA. V was clipped by 2 bases and J by 6 bases; unmatched bases: 9. CDR3 amino acids: CSVERGLGTGEQYF. Here the CDR3 DNA reads TGCAGCGTTGAAAGGGGACTAGGAACTGGCGAGCAGTACTTC.

This chain links TRBV15 with TRBJ2-7; D might be TRBD1 (6 bases). Germline V lookup: CDR1 LNHNV, CDR2 YYDKDF (reference sequence). Trimming took off 8 bases at V and 2 bases at J, with 13 bases between the two ends. This CDR3 spans 13 amino acids. The CDR3 region has the DNA TGTGCCACCGGCCATACAGGGACCTACGAGCAGTACTTC. It translates to CATGHTGTYEQYF.

This clonotype has more than one count but fewer than ten. This chain connects TRBV5-1 to TRBJ2-7, with 7 nucleotides matching TRBD1. Trimming at V came to 7 bases and at J to 2 bases, leaving 6 bases not matched to a gene. The CDR3 is 13 residues long. The germline gives CDR1 SGHRS, CDR2 YFSETQ. The chain's CDR3 is CASSPDRPYEQYF. The CDR3 nucleotides are TGCGCCAGCTCCCCGGACAGGCCCTACGAGCAGTACTTC. Looking up the rest from reference TRBV5-1 and TRBJ2-7 gives the full variable domain: KAGVTQTPRYLIKTRGQQVTLSCSPISGHRSVSWYQQTPGQGLQFLFEYFSETQRNKGNFPGRFSGRQFSNSRSEMNVSTLELGDSALYLCASSPDRPYEQYFGPGTRLTVT.

The genes are TRBV20-1 and TRBJ2-7; 7 nucleotides match TRBD2. The CDR3 is 15 residues long. Per the germline V gene, CDR1 is DFQATT and CDR2 is SNEGSKA (reference sequence). The V and J ends lost 3 bases and 2 bases, in that order; junction bases with no gene match: 10. CDR3 DNA: TGCAGTGCTAGCTCCGCGGGAGTCAGTGCCTACGAGCAGTACTTC. This encodes CSASSAGVSAYEQYF.

This clonotype has at least ten counts. The V and J genes are TRBV12-3 or TRBV12-4 and TRBJ2-5; D perhaps matches TRBD2 (7 bases). CDR3 length: 14 amino acids. The V gene lost 3 bases and the J gene lost 5 bases, with 13 bases spanning the gap. The CDR3: CASSFSGGRETQYF. CDR3 bases: TGTGCCAGCAGTTTCTCGGGGGGCCGGGAGACCCAGTACTTC.

The chain combines TRBV11-2 with TRBJ2-7, with 14 nucleotides matching TRBD2. The CDR3 spans 17 residues. Germline V gives CDR1 SGHAT, CDR2 FQNNGV. Unmatched junction bases numbered 11, after V lost 5 bases and J lost 5 bases. The CDR3 DNA sequence: TGTGCCAGCAGCCCTACGAGACTAGCGGGAGGGCTCGACGAGCAGTACTTC. Translated, it gives CASSPTRLAGGLDEQYF.

This clonotype came up a few times. The chain uses TRBV20-1 and TRBJ2-1; D ambiguous. Between the trimmed V and J ends, which lost 4 bases and 5 bases, there was a span of 12 bases. The CDR3 spans 13 residues. Germline V gives CDR1 DFQATT, CDR2 SNEGSKA (reference sequence). CDR3 sequence: CSAIILTNNEQFF. As DNA, the CDR3 is TGCAGTGCTATAATTCTAACTAACAATGAGCAGTTCTTC.

The genes are TRBV7-8 and TRBJ2-1; 8 bases map to TRBD1. This CDR3 has 14 residues. The germline V gene has CDR1 SGHVS and CDR2 FQNEAQ. With 4 bases clipped from V and 4 bases from J, the junction kept 3 bases outside the gene matches. As DNA, the CDR3 is TGTGCCAGCAGCTCCCGACAGGGGTACAATGAGCAGTTCTTC. As protein: CASSSRQGYNEQFF.

This clonotype appeared a few times. This chain connects TRBV5-6 to TRBJ2-5; D unresolved. Germline V gene sequence: CDR1 SGHDT, CDR2 YYEEEE. V gave up 1 base and J gave up 1 base, with 8 bases separating them. The CDR3 is made up of 14 amino acids. CDR3 DNA sequence: TGTGCCAGCAGCTTGTGGGATCGCCAAGAGACCCAGTACTTC. Protein: CASSLWDRQETQYF.

The rearrangement links TRBV24-1 to TRBJ2-7; 7 bases are a match to TRBD1. Per germline, CDR1 KGHDR and CDR2 SFDVKD. This CDR3 has 16 residues. Trimming removed 5 bases from V and 2 bases from J; junction bases left unmatched: 11. The CDR3 loop reads CATSAAGTESPYEQYF. The CDR3 nucleotides are TGTGCCACCAGTGCGGCCGGGACAGAGAGTCCCTACGAGCAGTACTTC.

The chain links TRBV7-8 to TRBJ2-3; D is undetermined. V shed 1 base and J shed 0 bases, with 23 bases lying between them. This CDR3 contains 20 residues. Germline V gene lookup returns CDR1 SGHVS and CDR2 FQNEAQ. Written as DNA, the CDR3 is TGTGCCAGCAGCTTAGAGGAGAGGTGGATGACTGTACCAAGCACAGATACGCAGTATTTT. This sequence encodes CASSLEERWMTVPSTDTQYF.

This clonotype was seen only a few times. The chain links TRBV19 to TRBJ1-5, with unresolved D. CDR1 LNHDA and CDR2 SQIVND come from the germline V gene (reference sequence). V was shortened by 3 bases and J by 4 bases, with 10 bases between the two germline ends. The CDR3 consists of 14 residues. CDR3 bases: TGTGCCAGTAGTATGGGCCAGAGTAATCAGCCCCAGCATTTT. This codes for CASSMGQSNQPQHF.

The gene calls are TRBV29-1 and TRBJ1-3, with a weak D call TRBD1 (6 bases). With 5 bases removed from V and 0 bases from J, the gap between germline ends came to 23 bases. This CDR3 has 18 residues. CDR1 and CDR2 from the germline V gene are SQVTM and ANQGSEA. The CDR3 DNA is TGCAGCGTTTATACAGGGCCCTTACCCTTTTTCTCTGGAAACACCATATATTTT. Its protein product is CSVYTGPLPFFSGNTIYF. The full variable domain, its missing parts supplied by reference TRBV29-1 and TRBJ1-3, is SAVISQKPSRDICQRGTSLTIQCQVDSQVTMMFWYRQQPGQSLTLIATANQGSEATYESGFVIDKFPISRPNLTFSTLTVSNMSPEDSSIYLCSVYTGPLPFFSGNTIYFGEGSWLTVV.